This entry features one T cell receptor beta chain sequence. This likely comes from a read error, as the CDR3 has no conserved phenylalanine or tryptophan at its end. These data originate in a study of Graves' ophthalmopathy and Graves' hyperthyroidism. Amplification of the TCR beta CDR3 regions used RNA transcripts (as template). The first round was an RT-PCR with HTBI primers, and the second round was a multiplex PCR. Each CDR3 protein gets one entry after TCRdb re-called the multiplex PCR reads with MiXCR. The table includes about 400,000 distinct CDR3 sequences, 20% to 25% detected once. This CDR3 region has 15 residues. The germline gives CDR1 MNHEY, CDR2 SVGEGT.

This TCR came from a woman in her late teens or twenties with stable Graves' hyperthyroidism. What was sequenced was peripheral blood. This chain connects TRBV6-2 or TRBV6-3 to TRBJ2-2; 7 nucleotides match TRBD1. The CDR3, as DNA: TGTGCCAGCATTTACGGGACAGTCTACACCGGGGAGCTGTTTTTG. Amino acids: CASIYGTVYTGELFL.